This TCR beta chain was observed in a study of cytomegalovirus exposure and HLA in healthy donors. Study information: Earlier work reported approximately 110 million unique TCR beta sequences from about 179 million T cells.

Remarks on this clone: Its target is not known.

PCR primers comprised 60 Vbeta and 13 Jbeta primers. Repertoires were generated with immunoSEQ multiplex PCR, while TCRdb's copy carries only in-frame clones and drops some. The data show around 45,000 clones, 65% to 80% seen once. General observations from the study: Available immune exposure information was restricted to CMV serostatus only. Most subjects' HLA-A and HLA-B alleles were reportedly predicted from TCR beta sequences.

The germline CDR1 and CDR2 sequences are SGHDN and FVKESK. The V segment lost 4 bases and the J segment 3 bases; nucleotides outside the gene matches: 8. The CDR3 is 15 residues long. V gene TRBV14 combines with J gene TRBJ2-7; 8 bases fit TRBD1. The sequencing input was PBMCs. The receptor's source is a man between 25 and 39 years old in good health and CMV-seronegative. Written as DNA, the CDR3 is TGTGCCAGCAGCCCCGGGACAGGCGGTCGCTACGAGCAGTACTTC. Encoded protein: CASSPGTGGRYEQYF.